The 31 T cell receptor beta chains presented below share a single source sample, sequenced in a study of T-cell reconstitution after alpha-beta-depleted transplantation in children. The authors prepared the TCRbeta library with unique molecular identifiers. Each CDR3 protein gets one entry after TCRdb re-called the PCR reads with MiXCR. The sample includes 250,000 or so distinct CDR3 sequences, more than 20% of them seen just once. The material was PBMCs, mostly from graft donor cells, obtained 360 days after TCRalphabeta/CD19-depleted stem cell transplant. These receptors came from a female patient between 2 and 15 years old who had a stem cell transplant for congenital amegakaryocytic thrombocytopenia, so the T cells may come from the graft donor.

This clonotype was counted only a few times. CDR3 sequence: CASRVLGQSRTNEKLFF. DNA for the CDR3: TGTGCCAGCAGAGTTCTGGGGCAGTCCAGAACTAATGAAAAACTGTTTTTT. The chain has TRBV12-3 or TRBV12-4 and TRBJ1-4; TRBD1 might be the D (5 bases). V dropped 6 bases and J dropped 1 base, with 18 bases sitting between them. The CDR3 loop spans 17 amino acids.

The chain carries TRBV25-1 and TRBJ1-1, with D possibly TRBD1 on 6 matching bases. The germline V gene has CDR1 MGHDK and CDR2 SYGVNS. V was cut by 5 bases and J by 7 bases, with 11 bases left in between. This CDR3 region has 12 residues. The CDR3 nucleotides read TGTGCCAGCAGTCCGCAGGGGTTTGAAGCTTTCTTT. Its protein is CASSPQGFEAFF. Full variable domain (remainder filled in from reference TRBV25-1 and TRBJ1-1): EADIYQTPRYLVIGTGKKITLECSQTMGHDKMYWYQQDPGMELHLIHYSYGVNSTEKGDLSSESTVSRIRTEHFPLTLESARPSHTSQYLCASSPQGFEAFFGQGTRLTVV.

The chain carries TRBV15 and TRBJ2-1; 8 bases line up with TRBD2. The CDR3 contains 16 residues. Germline trimming cut 2 bases from V and 4 bases from J; bases unmatched to any gene: 7. In germline, CDR1 is LNHNV, CDR2 YYDKDF (reference sequence). The CDR3 is CATSRYSGEFYNEQFF. CDR3 in DNA: TGTGCCACCAGCAGATATAGCGGGGAGTTTTACAATGAGCAGTTCTTC.

This chain links TRBV4-2 with TRBJ1-5, with D tentatively TRBD1 (5 bases). Germline V gives CDR1 LGHNA, CDR2 YNFKEQ. The CDR3 consists of 13 residues. Trimming left V 1 base short and J 7 bases short, with 8 bases between. CDR3 in DNA: TGTGCCAGCAGCCAAGCCTCAGGGCAGCCCCAGCATTTT. It codes for CASSQASGQPQHF.

This chain joins TRBV6-2 or TRBV6-3 and TRBJ2-7; tentatively, D is TRBD2 (5 bases). V gave up 6 bases and J gave up 5 bases, with 11 bases separating them. Germline V gene lookup returns CDR1 MNHEY and CDR2 SVGEGT. The CDR3 extends over 12 amino acids. This CDR3 is CASSDPGNEQYF. CDR3 DNA: TGTGCCAGCAGCGATCCGGGAAACGAGCAGTACTTC.

V usage is TRBV20-1 and J usage is TRBJ2-3; 9 bases are a match to TRBD2. J was trimmed by 4 bases and V by 5 bases; bases with no gene match: 7. There are 14 residues in the CDR3. Per the germline V gene, CDR1 is DFQATT and CDR2 is SNEGSKA (reference sequence). This CDR3 is CSAGASGVADTQYF. The DNA for the CDR3 is TGCAGTGCTGGGGCTAGCGGGGTGGCAGATACGCAGTATTTT.

A few counts support this clonotype. The V call is TRBV15, the J call TRBJ2-5; 8 nucleotides match TRBD2. The ends lost 9 bases at V and 1 base at J; junction bases unmatched: 7. From germline, CDR1 is LNHNV and CDR2 YYDKDF (reference sequence). CDR3 size: 14 residues. The DNA of the CDR3 is TGTGCCACTGCGGGGGGTGAACTCCAAGAGACCCAGTACTTC. Its translation: CATAGGELQETQYF.

The table lists this clonotype with a few counts. The chain recombines TRBV24-1 with TRBJ1-5, with D perhaps TRBD1 (6 bases). The V end was cut by 5 bases, the J end by 3 bases, with 19 bases between. Per the germline V gene, CDR1 is KGHDR and CDR2 is SFDVKD. This CDR3 spans 17 amino acids. The CDR3 nucleotides are TGTGCCACCAGTGTAGTCCCGGGACACAGCCACAATCAGCCCCAGCATTTT. This translates into CATSVVPGHSHNQPQHF.

The J gene is TRBJ2-3, the V gene TRBV20-1; 8 bases line up with TRBD2. Trimming cost V 6 bases and J 6 bases; bases outside gene matches: 2. Germline V CDR1 and CDR2: DFQATT, SNEGSKA (reference sequence). The CDR3 extends over 11 amino acids. The DNA of the CDR3 is TGCAGTGCGGCTAGCGGGGATACGCAGTATTTT. Translated, it gives CSAASGDTQYF.

The chain combines TRBV6-5 with TRBJ2-1; D may be TRBD2 (6 bases). V was pared by 0 bases and J by 8 bases, with 14 bases between. The CDR3 sequence is 15 residues long. The V gene's germline CDR1 is MNHEY and CDR2 SVGAGI. Here the CDR3 DNA reads TGTGCCAGCAGTTACTCCCAGCCGGGGGTAGATGAGCAGTTCTTC. Its translation is CASSYSQPGVDEQFF.

The V gene is TRBV6-5, the J gene TRBJ1-6; D possibly corresponds to TRBD1 (5 bases). CDR3 length: 15 amino acids. Germline loops: CDR1 MNHEY, CDR2 SVGAGI. V dropped 4 bases and J dropped 8 bases, with 15 bases sitting between them. DNA of the CDR3: TGTGCCAGCAGTTTCGACCCGTGGGGGGATTCACCCCTCCACTTT. Translating it yields CASSFDPWGDSPLHF.

This clonotype occurred a few times. The V and J genes are TRBV20-1 and TRBJ1-6; 8 bases match TRBD1. With V trimmed by 5 bases and J by 7 bases, 4 bases remained unmatched. The germline V gene encodes CDR1 DFQATT and CDR2 SNEGSKA (reference sequence). The CDR3 loop spans 13 amino acids. As DNA, the CDR3 is TGCAGTGCTCGGGACAGGTTCAATTCACCCCTCCACTTT. Protein product: CSARDRFNSPLHF.

There are a few counts of this clonotype. The chain has TRBV25-1 and TRBJ2-5; the D gene is possibly TRBD2 (6 bases). This CDR3 spans 16 amino acids. Per germline, CDR1 MGHDK and CDR2 SYGVNS. V gave up 4 bases and J gave up 0 bases, with 15 bases separating them. The CDR3, as DNA: TGTGCCAGCAGTGCACTCGCGGGACTCCACCAAGAGACCCAGTACTTC. Amino acids: CASSALAGLHQETQYF.

The gene calls are TRBV2 and TRBJ1-4; 7 bases fit TRBD1. Trimming cost V 7 bases and J 8 bases; bases outside gene matches: 13. CDR1 and CDR2 (germline): SNHLY, FYNNEI. The CDR3 totals 15 residues. Written as DNA, the CDR3 is TGTGCCAGCACCCCCCTTGACAGGGAATACGAAAAACTGTTTTTT. It yields the protein CASTPLDREYEKLFF.

The chain links TRBV27 to TRBJ1-4; no clear D. The V and J ends lost 7 bases and 8 bases respectively, with 11 bases between them. CDR3 length: 12 residues. The germline V gene encodes CDR1 MNHEY and CDR2 SMNVEV (reference sequence). The CDR3 reads CASTSFGEKLFF. The CDR3 DNA sequence: TGTGCCAGCACCTCCTTCGGGGAAAAACTGTTTTTT.

The rearrangement uses TRBV20-1 and TRBJ2-2, with 8 bases that match TRBD1. Germline lookup yields CDR1 DFQATT and CDR2 SNEGSKA (reference sequence). This CDR3 spans 13 amino acids. Trimming at V came to 5 bases and at J to 8 bases, leaving 7 bases not matched to a gene. CDR3 sequence: CSAVDRVVGELFF. For the CDR3, the DNA is TGCAGTGCTGTGGACAGGGTCGTTGGGGAGCTGTTTTTT.

This clonotype was picked up many times. The J gene is TRBJ2-3, the V gene TRBV4-1, with unresolved D. Trimming stripped 3 bases from V and 6 bases from J, with 16 bases between. The CDR3 contains 15 residues. Germline values: CDR1 MGHRA, CDR2 YSYEKL. The CDR3 is CASSQASAILDTQYF. In DNA, the CDR3 is TGCGCCAGCAGCCAGGCCAGCGCGATTTTGGATACGCAGTATTTT.

The chain couples TRBV14 to TRBJ2-2; 12 nucleotides line up with TRBD1. CDR3 length equals 16 residues. Germline V gene lookup returns CDR1 SGHDN and CDR2 FVKESK. Trimming removed 5 bases from V and 7 bases from J; junction bases left unmatched: 8. In DNA form, the CDR3 reads TGTGCCAGCAGCGGCGGGACAGGGGGCCAAAACGGGGAGCTGTTTTTT. Translation gives CASSGGTGGQNGELFF.

CDR3 nucleotides: TGTGCCAGCAGTTCACGGGACAGGGGTTCACCCCTCCACTTT. It is translated as CASSSRDRGSPLHF. The J gene is TRBJ1-6, the V gene TRBV12-3 or TRBV12-4, with 10 bases aligning to TRBD1. This CDR3 comprises 14 residues. V was clipped by 4 bases and J by 9 bases; unmatched bases: 3.

This clonotype was picked up one time. This rearrangement joins TRBV6-5 to TRBJ2-5; 7 positions match TRBD2. Trimming at V came to 3 bases and at J to 1 base, leaving 11 bases not matched to a gene. The CDR3 is 17 amino acids. The germline V gene has CDR1 MNHEY and CDR2 SVGAGI. The CDR3 coding sequence is TGTGCCAGCAGTTATCTGGGTCGGCGGGGGATCCAAGAGACCCAGTACTTC. Its translation: CASSYLGRRGIQETQYF.

The sample holds a few counts of this clonotype. The V call is TRBV27, the J call TRBJ2-5; no definite D call. The CDR3 sequence is 19 residues long. Per the germline V gene, CDR1 is MNHEY and CDR2 is SMNVEV (reference sequence). The germline V and J ends were trimmed by 8 bases and 5 bases, with 33 bases remaining between them. The CDR3 sequence: CASVGLIERSRQPRETQYF. CDR3 DNA sequence: TGTGCCAGCGTGGGTTTAATCGAGAGAAGCAGGCAACCCAGGGAGACCCAGTACTTC.

This clonotype has more than one count but fewer than ten. J is TRBJ2-7 and V is TRBV25-1; D may be TRBD1 (5 bases). Deletions cut 0 bases from V and 1 base from J, with 10 bases between. CDR1 is MGHDK, CDR2 SYGVNS, per germline. CDR3 length equals 15 residues. CDR3 DNA sequence: TGTGCCAGCAGTGAATATAACAGGCCTTCCTACGAGCAGTACTTC. This codes for CASSEYNRPSYEQYF.

The table lists this clonotype with a few counts. The chain employs TRBV3-1 and TRBJ2-2; D is ambiguous. The CDR3 extends over 14 amino acids. From germline, CDR1 is LGHDT and CDR2 YNNKEL (reference sequence). V was cut by 4 bases and J by 9 bases, with 15 bases left in between. The CDR3 region is CASSPRSISRELFF. In DNA form, the CDR3 reads TGTGCCAGCAGCCCGAGGTCTATTAGCCGGGAGCTGTTTTTT.

This clonotype appeared a few times. The DNA of the CDR3 is TGTGCCAGCAGTCCTCCGGGACTAGCCTACGAGCAGTACTTC. This sequence encodes CASSPPGLAYEQYF. The rearrangement links TRBV12-3 or TRBV12-4 to TRBJ2-7; 8 bases line up with TRBD2. After removal of 5 bases from V and 2 bases from J, the junction contained 5 bases not matched to a gene. The CDR3 totals 14 residues.

Ten or more counts support this clonotype. The rearrangement links TRBV5-1 to TRBJ2-2, with 7 bases aligning to TRBD1. The V gene end was trimmed by 4 bases and the J gene end by 2 bases; junction bases not matched to a gene: 11. Germline CDR1 and CDR2: SGHRS and YFSETQ. This CDR3 contains 17 residues. The CDR3 region is CASSPWSTGVNTGELFF. In DNA, the CDR3 is TGCGCCAGCAGCCCCTGGTCTACAGGGGTCAACACCGGGGAGCTGTTTTTT.

This clonotype was detected a few times. The V gene is TRBV5-6, the J gene TRBJ2-3; 10 nucleotides agree with TRBD1. With 0 bases clipped from V and 6 bases from J, the junction kept 4 bases outside the gene matches. Looked up from germline, CDR1 is SGHDT and CDR2 is YYEEEE. The CDR3 sequence is 15 residues long. The CDR3 DNA follows: TGTGCCAGCAGCTTGGGACAGGGGGCACGCGATACGCAGTATTTT. It is translated as CASSLGQGARDTQYF.

The chain uses TRBV10-3 and TRBJ1-2; weak D call: TRBD1 (6 bases). V was shortened by 7 bases and J by 8 bases, with 11 bases between the two germline ends. CDR1 ENHRY and CDR2 SYGVKD come from the germline V gene. This CDR3 is built from 11 residues. The CDR3 region is CAIISGAGYTF. DNA for the CDR3: TGTGCCATCATTTCAGGGGCCGGCTACACCTTC.

This clonotype was recorded a few times. The DNA for the CDR3 is TGCGCCAGCAGCTTGGGTGGGGCTGAAGAAAAACTGTTTTTT. The encoded protein is CASSLGGAEEKLFF. This sequence joins TRBV5-1 and TRBJ1-4, with D perhaps TRBD1 (5 bases). This CDR3 is 14 amino acids long. CDR1 is SGHRS and CDR2 is YFSETQ in the germline V gene. Trimming left V 0 bases short and J 8 bases short, with 11 bases between.

This clonotype was recorded a few times. J is TRBJ2-5 and V is TRBV29-1; the match to TRBD1 covers 9 bases. Germline CDR1 is SQVTM and CDR2 is ANQGSEA. V shed 3 bases and J 4 bases; nucleotides not matched to a gene: 6. The CDR3 length is 14 residues. DNA for the CDR3: TGCAGCGTTGATGGGACAGGGCGTGGAGAGACCCAGTACTTC. Translating gives CSVDGTGRGETQYF.

This clonotype has only a few counts. This rearrangement joins TRBV6-5 to TRBJ2-2, with unresolved D. Trimming removed 2 bases at V and 6 bases at J, with 4 bases between. Germline V gene data show CDR1 as MNHEY and CDR2 as SVGAGI. The CDR3 loop spans 12 amino acids. In nucleotides, the CDR3 is TGTGCCAGCAGTTACGGCTCCGGGGAGCTGTTTTTT. Its protein is CASSYGSGELFF.

The V and J genes are TRBV2 and TRBJ2-1, with D possibly being TRBD1 (5 bases). Germline loops: CDR1 SNHLY, CDR2 FYNNEI. Trimming removed 0 bases at V and 12 bases at J, with 6 bases between. The CDR3 is 11 residues long. CDR3 region: CASSEARVQFF. DNA for the CDR3: TGTGCCAGCAGTGAAGCCAGGGTGCAGTTCTTC.